Detailed here is one TCR beta chain. The antigen remains unidentified. The data originate from a study of beta chain features in type 1 diabetes. Whole-study findings and limits: A cDNA-based sequencing approach could over-represent cells with high TCR expression. Whether TCRB rearrangement is influenced by HLA type went unresolved here. All four CD4+ subsets from Type 1 diabetes patients carried moderately but significantly shorter TCRB CDR3s.

The germline gives CDR1 MNHEY, CDR2 SVGAGI. Trimming cost V 4 bases and J 6 bases, with 19 bases left between them. This CDR3 has 15 amino acids. Every isolated RNA sample was fully reverse transcribed, so sequencing captured expressed TCRB transcripts. Libraries were prepared by immunoSEQ multiplex PCR; TCRdb keeps only in-frame clonotypes and omits some of them. This sample has some 660,000 clones; around 15% occur once, and the top ten carry approximately 0.039%. What was sequenced was naive CD4+ T cells from blood. J is TRBJ2-7 and V is TRBV6-5; a possible D gene is TRBD1 (5 bases). This TCR was recovered from a man between 18 and 29 years old with type 1 diabetes. CDR3 nucleotides: TGTGCCAGCAGTTCTCATATTTCCCAGGGTCCCGAGCAGTACTTC. It specifies CASSSHISQGPEQYF.